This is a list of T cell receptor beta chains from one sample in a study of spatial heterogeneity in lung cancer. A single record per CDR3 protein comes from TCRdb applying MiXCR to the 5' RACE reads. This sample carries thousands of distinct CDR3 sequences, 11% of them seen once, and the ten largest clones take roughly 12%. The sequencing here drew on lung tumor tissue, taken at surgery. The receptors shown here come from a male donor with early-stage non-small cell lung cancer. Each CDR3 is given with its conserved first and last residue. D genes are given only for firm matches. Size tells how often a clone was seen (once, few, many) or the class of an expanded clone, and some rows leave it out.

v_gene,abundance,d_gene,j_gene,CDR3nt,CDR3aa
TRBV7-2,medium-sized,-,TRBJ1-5,TGTGCCAGCAGCTTAGGTGTAGGGGTTGGCAATCAGCCCCAGCATTTT,CASSLGVGVGNQPQHF
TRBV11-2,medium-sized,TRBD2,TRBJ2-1,TGTGCCAGCAGCTTAGATCGTAGCGGGAGGCCCTACAATGAGCAGTTCTTC,CASSLDRSGRPYNEQFF
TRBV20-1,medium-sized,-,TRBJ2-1,TGCAGTGCTAGACAACCACACGGATACAATGAGCAGTTCTTC,CSARQPHGYNEQFF
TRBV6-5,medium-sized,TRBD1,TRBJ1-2,TGTGCCAGCCGAGAGGGGTCAGGGGGCCACTATGGCTACACCTTC,CASREGSGGHYGYTF
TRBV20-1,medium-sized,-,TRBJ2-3,TGCAGTGCTGTGGCCCCCGCGGGCCGATCAACAGATACGCAGTATTTT,CSAVAPAGRSTDTQYF
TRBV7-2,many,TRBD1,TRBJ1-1,TGTGCCAGCAGCTCCGGACAGGCCTATAACACTGAAGCTTTCTTT,CASSSGQAYNTEAFF
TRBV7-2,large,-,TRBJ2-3,TGTGCCAGCAGCCGTTCATTTGCGGGGAGCACAGATACGCAGTATTTT,CASSRSFAGSTDTQYF
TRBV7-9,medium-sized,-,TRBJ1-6,TGTGCCAGCAGCCACTCAGGGACAAATTCACCCCTCCACTTT,CASSHSGTNSPLHF
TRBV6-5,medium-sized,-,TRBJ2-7,TGTGCCAGCAGTTTCTCCGTGACAGGAGCCTACGAGCAGTACTTC,CASSFSVTGAYEQYF
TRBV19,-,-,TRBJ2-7,TGTGCCAGTAGGGGGGGGCCTCCTACCTACGAGCAGTACTTC,CASRGGPPTYEQYF
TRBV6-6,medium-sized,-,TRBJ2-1,TGTGCCAGCAGTCCCGGTCGAGAGGAGTTCTTC,CASSPGREEFF